This TCR beta chain was sequenced in a study of blood T cells in healthy people across ages. The authors drew about 9.9 milliliters of peripheral blood from each donor. A second PCR of about 6 to 12 cycles used a sample-barcoded 5' primer and a J-beta primer mix. In TCRdb, the 5' RACE reads were re-called with MiXCR into one record per CDR3 protein. In the table there are 1.5 million to 2 million distinct CDR3 sequences, 28% of which are singletons. Germline loops: CDR1 MGHRA, CDR2 YSYEKL. The CDR3 consists of 13 residues. Sequenced sample: blood. The chain employs TRBV4-1 and TRBJ2-4; D is perhaps TRBD1 (6 bases). The end of the DNA aligns better with TRBJ2-7, so the J call may be wrong. The TCR comes from a woman in her twenties or thirties in good health. The CDR3 coding sequence is TGCGCCAGCAGCTTGGCTGAGGGGGACGAGCAGTACTTC. This codes for CASSLAEGDEQYF.